This T cell receptor (beta chain) comes out of a study of blood T cells in healthy people across ages. Study-wide results and limits: Unknown CMV status may confound age-related changes in expanded clones.

Notes on this clonotype: Its antigen is undetermined.

Donor samples were obtained from healthy Caucasian individuals from Russia, aged about 6 to 90. Primed by a sample-barcoded 5' primer and a J-beta primer mix, a second PCR proceeded for about 7 to 11 cycles. Via MiXCR, TCRdb re-called the 5' RACE reads, giving one row per CDR3 protein. Of 650,000 to 1,000,000 distinct CDR3 sequences in the sample, approximately 35% are singletons; the top ten hold 10% to 15%. The CDR3 spans 17 residues. The V end lost 4 bases, the J end lost 0 bases, and 15 bases lay between the germline ends. The chain joins TRBV12-3 or TRBV12-4 to TRBJ2-2, with D possibly called TRBD1 or TRBD2 (6 bases each). The source of this sequence is a man between 18 and 35 years old in good health. The sequencing sample was made of blood. The CDR3 DNA is TGTGCCAGCAGTTCCCCCGGGGGCGGGACGAACACCGGGGAGCTGTTTTTT. It yields the protein CASSSPGGGTNTGELFF.